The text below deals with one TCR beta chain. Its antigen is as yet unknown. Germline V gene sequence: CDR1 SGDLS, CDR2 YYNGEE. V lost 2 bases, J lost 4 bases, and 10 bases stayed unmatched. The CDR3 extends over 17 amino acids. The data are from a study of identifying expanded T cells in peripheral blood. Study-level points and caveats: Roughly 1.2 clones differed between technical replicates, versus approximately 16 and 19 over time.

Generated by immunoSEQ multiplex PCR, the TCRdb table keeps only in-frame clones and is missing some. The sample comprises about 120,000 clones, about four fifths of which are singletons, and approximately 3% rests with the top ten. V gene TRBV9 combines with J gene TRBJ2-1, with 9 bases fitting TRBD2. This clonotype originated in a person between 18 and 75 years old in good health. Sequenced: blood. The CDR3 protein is CASSVRISGGYYNEQFF. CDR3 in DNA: TGTGCCAGCAGCGTGAGGATTAGCGGGGGATATTACAATGAGCAGTTCTTC.